Listed below are T cell receptor beta chains from one sample, sequenced in a study of T-cell memory formation after mild COVID-19. TCRdb re-derived calls from the 5' RACE reads in MiXCR, one entry per CDR3 protein. The table has around 140,000 distinct CDR3 sequences, approximately 21% seen once; the top ten hold around 2.4%. Material for sequencing was PBMCs or a T cell subset sorted from them (not recorded which). These receptor sequences come from an adult woman who had mild COVID-19 (a few samples of this study predate the infection). Cell type and time point are not known. Each CDR3 is given with its conserved first and last residue. D genes are given only for firm matches. Expanded clones get a size class; other rows say once, few or many, or leave the size out.

clone_size	v_call	j_call	d_call	cdr3_nt	cdr3_aa
.	TRBV5-1	TRBJ1-2	.	TGCGCCAGCAGCCTGACCGGAGGTGGCTACACCTTC	CASSLTGGGYTF
few	TRBV15	TRBJ1-5	TRBD1	TGTGCCACCAGCAGAGGGACAGGTCAGCCCCAGCATTTT	CATSRGTGQPQHF
few	TRBV5-1	TRBJ2-7	TRBD1	TGCGCCAGCAGCACGGGACAGAATTACGAGCAGTACTTC	CASSTGQNYEQYF
.	TRBV6-2/TRBV6-3	TRBJ2-6	.	TGTGCCAGCAGTCCTGACAGGACTGGGGCCAACGTCCTGACTTTC	CASSPDRTGANVLTF
few	TRBV12-5	TRBJ1-4	.	TGTGCTAGTGGCCCGGGGGTGTACTCTAATGAAAAACTGTTTTTT	CASGPGVYSNEKLFF
.	TRBV24-1	TRBJ2-2	.	TGTGCCACCAGTGATTTCGTTGCTTCGAACACCGGGGAGCTGTTTTTT	CATSDFVASNTGELFF
few	TRBV12-3/TRBV12-4	TRBJ2-1	TRBD2	TGTGCCAGCAGAAGACTAGCGGCCCGTTTCGGCTCCTACAATGAGCAGTTCTTC	CASRRLAARFGSYNEQFF
few	TRBV20-1	TRBJ1-1	TRBD1	TGCAGTGCTAGAGAAGGGACAGTGGACACTGAAGCTTTCTTT	CSAREGTVDTEAFF
many	TRBV7-2	TRBJ2-5	.	TGTGCCAGCAGCTTAGTTCAGCAAGAGACCCAGTACTTC	CASSLVQQETQYF
many	TRBV20-1	TRBJ2-7	.	TGCAGTGCAGGGGGGCAGCCCCCGAAGCAGTACTTC	CSAGGQPPKQYF
few	TRBV7-2	TRBJ2-2	.	TGTGCCAGCAGCATAGCAGGGTACACCGGGGAGCTGTTTTTT	CASSIAGYTGELFF
.	TRBV6-6	TRBJ1-2	.	TGTGCCAGCAGCGGCCCTAACAGACAACCATACCCCTACACCTTC	CASSGPNRQPYPYTF
.	TRBV6-1	TRBJ2-7	.	TGTGCCAGCAGCGAGAGAGGAGTTCTCACATACTACGAGCAGTACTTC	CASSERGVLTYYEQYF
few	TRBV4-2	TRBJ2-2	TRBD1	TGTGCCAGCAGCCCCGTAATGACAGGGACGAACACCGGGGAGCTGTTTTTT	CASSPVMTGTNTGELFF
.	TRBV3-1	TRBJ1-2	.	TGTGCCAGCAGCCAAGACTTCCAGGCGGCGCACACCTTC	CASSQDFQAAHTF
.	TRBV19	TRBJ1-1	TRBD1	TGTGCCAGTAGTCCTTTTCCACCTCATAGGGGGCTGAACACTGAAGCTTTCTTT	CASSPFPPHRGLNTEAFF
.	TRBV7-2	TRBJ2-2	.	TGTGCCAGCAACTTAGAGGCGGGAACGAACACCGGGGAGCTGTTTTTT	CASNLEAGTNTGELFF
.	TRBV30	TRBJ2-7	.	TGTGCCTGGAGTTCTACAGGGCGATCCTACGAGCAGTACTTC	CAWSSTGRSYEQYF
.	TRBV12-3/TRBV12-4	TRBJ1-1	.	TGTGCCAGCAGCTGGGGACGGACAGCCCAAGCTTTCTTT	CASSWGRTAQAFF
many	TRBV4-3	TRBJ2-2	.	TGCGCCAGCAGCTTAGGGAGCGGGGAGCTGTTTTTT	CASSLGSGELFF
few	TRBV20-1	TRBJ2-5	TRBD2	TGCAGTGCTCCTAGCGGGGGGAGTCAAGAGACCCAGTACTTC	CSAPSGGSQETQYF
.	TRBV5-5	TRBJ2-1	.	TGTGCCAGCAGCTTACGGCCCAGCGATGAGCAGTTCTTC	CASSLRPSDEQFF
.	TRBV23-1	TRBJ2-5	.	TGCGCCAGCAGTCAATCGAGGCAGGGAAGGGAGACCCAGTACTTC	CASSQSRQGRETQYF
.	TRBV12-3/TRBV12-4	TRBJ2-4	.	TGTGCCATCAGTTTGATCGGCAGGAGCAAAAACATTCAGTACTTC	CAISLIGRSKNIQYF
few	TRBV6-2/TRBV6-3	TRBJ2-7	.	TGTGCCAGCAGTCACACGACCAGATCATTCTACGAGCAGTACTTC	CASSHTTRSFYEQYF
many	TRBV5-1	TRBJ2-1	.	TGCGCCAGCAGCTTGGGAGACAATGAGCAGTTCTTC	CASSLGDNEQFF
few	TRBV29-1	TRBJ2-3	.	TGCAGCGTCGGTCGGGACGAGATGGTTGATACGCAGTATTTT	CSVGRDEMVDTQYF
.	TRBV11-3	TRBJ2-1	TRBD2	TGTGCCAGCAGCTTAGCGGGAGGGCCAATGCAGGGGCCTTACAATGAGCAGTTCTTC	CASSLAGGPMQGPYNEQFF
few	TRBV2	TRBJ2-1	.	TGTGCCAGCACCCCTAGAGGGAAGGCCTACAATGAGCAGTTCTTC	CASTPRGKAYNEQFF
many	TRBV5-5	TRBJ2-7	TRBD1	TGTGCCAGCACCGTGAGACAGGGGGTTCTCGAGCAGTACTTC	CASTVRQGVLEQYF
few	TRBV5-4	TRBJ2-3	.	TGTGCCAGCAGCTCCCGGGTTGATACTCCAGATACGCAGTATTTT	CASSSRVDTPDTQYF
many	TRBV6-5	TRBJ2-1	TRBD1	TGTGCCAGCAGAGCAGGGGGTAGCTCCTACAATGAGCAGTTCTTC	CASRAGGSSYNEQFF
.	TRBV6-6	TRBJ2-2	TRBD2	TGTGCCAGCAGTTACTCCTACACTAGCGTAGACGGGGAGCTGTTTTTT	CASSYSYTSVDGELFF
.	TRBV29-1	TRBJ1-2	.	TGCAGCGTTGAAGCCGATGGCTACACCTTC	CSVEADGYTF
few	TRBV29-1	TRBJ1-3	.	TGCAGCGTTGAAGCCCAGGCCACTGGAAACACCATATATTTT	CSVEAQATGNTIYF
.	TRBV20-1	TRBJ2-2	.	TGCAGTGCTAGAGTCGCGGGACTTAACACCGGGGAGCTGTTTTTT	CSARVAGLNTGELFF
few	TRBV28	TRBJ2-7	TRBD2	TGTGCCAGCAGTTTACTAGCGGGAGTTGGAGAGCAGTACTTC	CASSLLAGVGEQYF
.	TRBV12-3/TRBV12-4	TRBJ2-2	.	TGTGCCAGCAGTTTAGGGGCCGGAGGGGCTTCCACCGGGGAGCTGTTTTTT	CASSLGAGGASTGELFF
few	TRBV10-3	TRBJ2-6	.	TGTGCCATCACGGCCCCTGGGGCCAACGTCCTGACTTTC	CAITAPGANVLTF
once	TRBV5-1	TRBJ1-1	.	TGCGCCAGCAGCTTGACGGCAGGGCAGACTGAAGCTTTCTTT	CASSLTAGQTEAFF
many	TRBV5-1	TRBJ2-1	TRBD2	TGCGCCAGCAGCCGCCAAAAACTAGCGGGGGAATCTGGGGAGCAGTTCTTC	CASSRQKLAGESGEQFF
.	TRBV9	TRBJ2-1	.	TGTGCCAGCGCCCCCCGGGCCGGGGAACGGCACAATGAGCAGTTCTTC	CASAPRAGERHNEQFF
.	TRBV18	TRBJ2-2	TRBD2	TGTGCCAGCTCGTCCGGGACTAGTGGCGGGGAGCTGTTTTTT	CASSSGTSGGELFF
.	TRBV7-9	TRBJ2-3	.	TGTGCCAGCAGCGATCGGCCGTTAGATACGCAGTATTTT	CASSDRPLDTQYF
many	TRBV20-1	TRBJ2-6	.	TGCAGTGCTAGAGTTTCCATCATCACTGGGGCCAACGTCCTGACTTTC	CSARVSIITGANVLTF
few	TRBV7-9	TRBJ2-2	.	TGTGCCAGCAACCCGCCGGGGGTTCAAGCCGGGGAGCTGTTTTTT	CASNPPGVQAGELFF